This T cell receptor (beta chain) was obtained from a study of cytomegalovirus exposure and HLA in healthy donors. Concerning this clone: Its cognate antigen is unknown.

The PCR used 60 Vbeta and 13 Jbeta primers. Profiled with immunoSEQ multiplex PCR; TCRdb holds only in-frame clones, not every one. The data hold 150,000 to 250,000 clones, with about 82% observed a single time. Findings and caveats of the study: Near-uniform donor sequencing depth was presumed by presence/absence analyses.

V lost 1 base and J lost 7; bases outside the gene matches: 7. There are 15 residues in the CDR3. Germline lookup yields CDR1 SGHRS and CDR2 YFSETQ. The TCR sequence derives from a woman between 45 and 65 years old in good health and CMV-seronegative. Material for sequencing was PBMCs. V and J are TRBV5-1 and TRBJ2-1; 8 bases match TRBD2. As DNA, the CDR3 is TGCGCCAGCAGCTTGTTTAGCGGGATGGGTAATGAGCAGTTCTTC. Amino acids: CASSLFSGMGNEQFF.